This T cell receptor beta chain stems from a study of blood T cell repertoires in COVID-19. The table came from immunoSEQ multiplex PCR; TCRdb's copy has only in-frame clones and leaves some out. The data contain approximately 26,000 clones, over 70% of them singletons. The CDR3 loop spans 15 amino acids. From germline, CDR1 is MDHEN and CDR2 SYDVKM. V was trimmed by 6 bases and J by 7 bases, leaving 18 bases between them. This TCR was sampled from a man older than 75 with active or convalescent COVID-19. This chain connects TRBV28 to TRBJ1-4, with D perhaps TRBD1 (5 bases). Sequenced: peripheral blood. The CDR3 protein is CASSPGGWVGEKLFF. The CDR3 region has the DNA TGTGCCAGCAGCCCGGGGGGATGGGTCGGTGAAAAACTGTTTTTT.